Each of the 9 T cell receptor beta chains below was sequenced from the same sample in a study of cytomegalovirus exposure and HLA in healthy donors. Both 60 Vbeta primers and 13 Jbeta primers went into the PCR. The data were produced by immunoSEQ multiplex PCR, yet TCRdb's version contains in-frame clones alone and is incomplete. This sample has 100,000 or so clones, with around 79% found just once. The sample taken for sequencing was PBMCs. The receptor set was obtained from a woman in her thirties or forties in good health and CMV-seronegative.

The V gene is TRBV19, the J gene TRBJ1-2, with 8 bases matching TRBD1. The V gene's germline CDR1 is LNHDA and CDR2 SQIVND (reference sequence). V shed 6 bases, J shed 3 bases, and the junction held 12 bases outside the gene matches. The length of the CDR3 is 16 residues. The CDR3 region has the DNA TGTGCCAGTAGAGATATCAGGACAGGGAGGGACTATGGCTACACCTTC. The encoded protein is CASRDIRTGRDYGYTF.

In its sample, this clone was seen a few times. The chain recombines TRBV6-1 with TRBJ2-7; 9 bases fit TRBD1. CDR3 size: 13 residues. Germline V gene data show CDR1 as MNHNS and CDR2 as SASEGT. J gave up 2 bases and V 9 bases, and 5 bases lay outside the gene matches. The CDR3 coding sequence is TGTGCCAGTGCCGGGACAGGGCCCTACGAGCAGTACTTC. It translates to CASAGTGPYEQYF.

The V call is TRBV9, the J call TRBJ1-3; 7 bases are shared with TRBD1. Trimming at V came to 4 bases and at J to 2 bases, leaving 12 bases not matched to a gene. Per germline, CDR1 SGDLS and CDR2 YYNGEE. This CDR3 comprises 17 residues. The CDR3 DNA is TGTGCCAGCAGCCCAGCGGACAGGTCGAGGGCTGGAAACACCATATATTTT. Amino acids: CASSPADRSRAGNTIYF.

This clone appeared a single time. The germline gene is not matched at one end of the junction; a read error may be the cause. The chain links TRBV7-7 to TRBJ2-2; 7 positions match TRBD1. The CDR3 consists of 16 residues. Per germline, CDR1 SSHAT and CDR2 FNYEAQ (reference sequence). Here the CDR3 DNA reads TGTGCTAGCAGCCCGCGTCCCAGGGGGACCGCCGGGGAGCTGTTTTTT. It codes for CASSPRPRGTAGELFF.

The CDR3 DNA reads TGTGCCAGCAGTTTTGTGGACAGTATCAAAAACATTCAGTACTTC. Protein product: CASSFVDSIKNIQYF. The chain links TRBV28 to TRBJ2-4; D is perhaps TRBD1 (6 bases). V lost 3 bases and J 3 bases, leaving 12 bases between the germline ends. Germline CDR1 is MDHEN and CDR2 is SYDVKM. The length of the CDR3 is 15 residues.

The chain carries TRBV5-1 and TRBJ1-3, with D hard to call. The germline V gene encodes CDR1 SGHRS and CDR2 YFSETQ. CDR3 length equals 16 residues. V was trimmed by 1 base and J by 0 bases, leaving 11 bases between them. CDR3 residues: CASSLYDINSGNTIYF. In nucleotides, the CDR3 is TGCGCCAGCAGCTTGTATGACATCAACTCTGGAAACACCATATATTTT.

The chain employs TRBV5-5 and TRBJ2-2, with unresolved D. Germline V gene data show CDR1 as SGHKS and CDR2 as YYEKEE (reference sequence). The CDR3 runs 15 residues. With 2 bases removed from V and 2 bases from J, the gap between germline ends came to 10 bases. The CDR3 DNA follows: TGTGCCAGCAGCTTACCACTGCTTAACACCGGGGAGCTGTTTTTT. Its protein is CASSLPLLNTGELFF.

V usage is TRBV6-5 and J usage is TRBJ2-1; the D gene is possibly TRBD1 (5 bases). The CDR3 has 12 residues. CDR1 and CDR2 (germline): MNHEY, SVGAGI. Trimming cost V 2 bases and J 7 bases, with 6 bases left between them. As DNA, the CDR3 is TGTGCCAGCAGTTACCAGGGAAATGAGCAGTTCTTC. Translating gives CASSYQGNEQFF.

The chain recombines TRBV5-5 with TRBJ1-1, with 9 bases lining up with TRBD1. The CDR3 is made up of 15 amino acids. In germline, CDR1 is SGHKS, CDR2 YYEKEE (reference sequence). V lost 3 bases, J lost 4 bases, and 7 bases stayed unmatched. The CDR3 sequence is CASSSPGTGITEAFF. The CDR3, as DNA: TGTGCCAGCAGCTCGCCCGGGACAGGGATCACTGAAGCTTTCTTT.